The T cell receptor beta chain under discussion was sequenced for a study of T-cell memory formation after mild COVID-19. Study-wide background: Most TCR clusters belonged to a single donor.

Losses at the gene ends were 4 bases for V and 4 bases for J; bases not matched to a gene: 6. The V gene's germline CDR1 is SGHRS and CDR2 YFSETQ. The CDR3 runs 14 residues. The authors produced TCR alpha and TCR beta cDNA libraries with sample barcodes and UMIs by 5'RACE using constant-segment primers. TCRdb processed the 5' RACE reads anew with MiXCR; each CDR3 protein has one entry. The sample includes roughly 450,000 distinct CDR3 sequences, about 20% of them seen just once. This clonotype was seen at least ten times. What it binds is not known. Overall study findings and caveats: Detection of some responders pre-infection suggested pre-existing cross-reactive memory T cells participated.

The sequenced sample consisted of PBMCs or a T cell subset sorted from them (not recorded which). The sequence was collected from an adult woman who had mild COVID-19 (a few samples of this study predate the infection). Cell type and time point are not known. The chain links TRBV5-1 to TRBJ2-7; 9 bases map to TRBD1. CDR3 sequence: CASSPRTGDYEQYF. CDR3 bases: TGCGCCAGCAGCCCCCGGACAGGGGATTACGAGCAGTACTTC. The whole variable domain, remainder taken from reference TRBV5-1 and TRBJ2-7, is KAGVTQTPRYLIKTRGQQVTLSCSPISGHRSVSWYQQTPGQGLQFLFEYFSETQRNKGNFPGRFSGRQFSNSRSEMNVSTLELGDSALYLCASSPRTGDYEQYFGPGTRLTVT.